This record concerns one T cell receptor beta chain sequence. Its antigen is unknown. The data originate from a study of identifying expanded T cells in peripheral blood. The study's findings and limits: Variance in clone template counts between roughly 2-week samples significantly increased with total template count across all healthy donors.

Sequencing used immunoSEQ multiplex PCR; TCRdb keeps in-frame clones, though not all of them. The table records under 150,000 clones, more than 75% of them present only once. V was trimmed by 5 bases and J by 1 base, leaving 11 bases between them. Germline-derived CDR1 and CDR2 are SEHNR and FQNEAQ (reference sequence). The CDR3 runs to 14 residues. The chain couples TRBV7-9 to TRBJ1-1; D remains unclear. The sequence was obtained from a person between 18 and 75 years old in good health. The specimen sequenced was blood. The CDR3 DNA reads TGTGCCAGCAGCCGTGGGCGGGGGAACACTGAAGCTTTCTTT. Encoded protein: CASSRGRGNTEAFF.